The TCR beta chain described here comes from a study of T cells in Graves' hyperthyroidism and ophthalmopathy. Study overall: The blood sample was taken at first diagnosis, before treatment began.

This clonotype was seen ten or more times. V lost 1 base to trimming and J lost 8 bases, with 30 bases between them. The CDR3 is 20 amino acids. Looked up from germline, CDR1 is MDHEN and CDR2 is SYDVKM. TCR beta CDR3 regions were amplified from RNA. Carried out on the TCR CDR3, a first-round RT-PCR used the HTBI primer set. TCRdb re-derived calls from the multiplex PCR reads in MiXCR, one entry per CDR3 protein. The data show roughly 500,000 distinct CDR3 sequences, about 16% seen once. Ophthalmopathy cases scored 3 or more on the Clinical Activity Score and 4 or more on NOSPECS grade, with duration below 3 months. Uncontrolled infection, other autoimmune disease, pregnancy or lactation disqualified patients from enrolment.

This sequence was found in a woman under 40 with Graves' ophthalmopathy. The rearrangement links TRBV28 to TRBJ1-5, with D possibly being TRBD1 (5 bases). The sample taken for sequencing was blood. The CDR3 region is CASSLLLETTYGAGREPQHF. In DNA form, the CDR3 reads TGTGCCAGCAGTTTATTATTGGAGACAACTTATGGGGCGGGGCGGGAGCCCCAGCATTTT.